This T cell receptor beta chain was identified in a study of blood T cell repertoires in COVID-19 (dated by TCRdb to about 2020). Broadly, across the study: Collaborator samples came from the United States, Italy and Spain and covered acute and convalescent phases of COVID-19. The repertoires were made available in a free public database intended to serve as a resource for research on the immune response to SARS-CoV-2. Deeply sampled blood TCRbeta repertoires from subjects exposed to, actively infected with, or recovered from COVID-19 were included in the dataset. Where available, HLA class I and class II types were taken from metadata supplied by the sample provider and were not determined by assay-based typing. Samples were obtained from the ongoing ImmuneRACE study (first 160 participants) and from 950 to 1,500 subjects provided by 6 global collaborators. The material from the prospective study consisted of cDNA or gDNA derived from T cells, B-cell-depleted T cells, or PBMCs. Sample metadata almost always included a de-identified subject ID, COVID-19 status, age in years and sex. On the study overall, not on this receptor specifically: How much clinical and demographic metadata was included differed by source and by participant, and the metadata was provided uncurated.

The cysteine opens and the phenylalanine closes a CDR3 of 15 amino acids. The only DNA kept is the CDR3, 45 bases in frame from the first base. V lost 1 base and J lost 0 bases; the stretch between them is 10 bases long. The germline V gene (reference sequence) supplies CDR1 MNHEY and CDR2 SMNVEV. As regards this clone: Its antigen is unknown. No clone much larger than this one lies a single base away; base qualities are absent.

The immunoSEQ Assay, a bias-controlled multiplex PCR, was used to amplify TCRbeta CDR3 regions from genomic DNA. Turning to the authors' computational methods: The number of nucleated cells in each sample was estimated by amplification of reference gene primers within the assay. Sequence reads were collapsed and filtered to measure the absolute abundance of every unique TCRbeta CDR3 rearrangement. For each sample, productive Simpson clonality was calculated by taking the square root of Simpson's diversity index across productive rearrangements. Drawn from immuneACCESS, this table holds only the in-frame rearrangements with V and J called that TCRdb kept. Clones are partly lost; checked studies trace under half to an unresolved V gene and leave the rest unexplained. Clone size and V and J calls were adopted from that table, with D and trimming inferred from the DNA. The sample includes about 200,000 clones, with approximately 85% observed a single time. Approximately 9.9% of the sample goes to the ten largest clones.

Each collaborating institution followed its own protocols to collect whole blood in K2EDTA tubes. For TCRbeta analysis, collaborator samples were shipped as frozen whole blood, as isolated PBMCs, or as DNA extracted from either sample type. This clonotype was obtained from a human donor with active or convalescent COVID-19. The donor label of this sample is uncertain. The source material was peripheral blood. The sequence joins TRBV27 to TRBJ2-7; 6 matching bases give a weak D call of TRBD1. The DNA sequence is given as TGTGCCAGCAGTTTATTTGGACAGACCTCCTACGAGCAGTACTTC. This sequence encodes CASSLFGQTSYEQYF.